This TCR beta chain was profiled in a study of identical twins. The CDR3 is 12 residues long. The V gene lost 0 bases and the J gene lost 5 bases, with 3 bases spanning the gap. Germline CDR1 and CDR2: LNHNV and YYDKDF (reference sequence). Each CDR3 protein gets one entry after TCRdb re-called the 5' RACE reads with MiXCR. The data show a few hundred thousand distinct CDR3 sequences, 9% to 15% seen once. Every one of the donors was a healthy Caucasian. About this clonotype: The antigen remains undetermined.

Findings and caveats of the study: Out-of-frame TCR alpha sharing observed in monozygotic twins exceeded model estimates. When twins shared out-of-frame alpha sequences, those sequences had excess low generation probability.

These data were likewise used in another study, on yellow fever vaccine responses in identical twins.

This sequence joins TRBV15 and TRBJ2-3; no clear D gene. This sequence was found in a woman younger than 30 in good health. Source material: CD8+ T cells sorted from blood. The CDR3 nucleotides read TGTGCCACCAGCAGAGACAAAGATACGCAGTATTTT. This encodes CATSRDKDTQYF.